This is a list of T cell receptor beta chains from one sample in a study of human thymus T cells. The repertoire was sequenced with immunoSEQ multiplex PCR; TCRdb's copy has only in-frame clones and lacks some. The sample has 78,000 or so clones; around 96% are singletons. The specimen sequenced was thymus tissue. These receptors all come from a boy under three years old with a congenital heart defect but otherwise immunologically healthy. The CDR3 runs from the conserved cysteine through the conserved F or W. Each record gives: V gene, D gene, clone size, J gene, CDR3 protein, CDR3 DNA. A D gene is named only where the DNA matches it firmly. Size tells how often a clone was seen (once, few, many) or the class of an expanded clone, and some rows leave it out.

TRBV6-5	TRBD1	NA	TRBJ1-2	CASSYRDRGDYGYTF	TGTGCCAGCAGTTACCGGGACAGGGGGGACTATGGCTACACCTTC
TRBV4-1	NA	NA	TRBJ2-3	CASSQDSWPDTQYF	TGCGCCAGCAGCCAAGATTCTTGGCCAGATACGCAGTATTTT
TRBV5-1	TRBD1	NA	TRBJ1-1	CASSPGTGDRGYTEAFF	TGCGCCAGCAGCCCCGGGACAGGGGATCGAGGTTACACTGAAGCTTTCTTT
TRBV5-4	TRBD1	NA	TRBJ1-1	CASSLQGQNTEAFF	TGTGCCAGCAGCTTACAGGGGCAGAACACTGAAGCTTTCTTT
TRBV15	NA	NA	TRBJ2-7	CATSRDDPYEQYF	TGTGCCACCAGCAGAGATGATCCTTACGAGCAGTACTTC
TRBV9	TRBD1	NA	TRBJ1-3	CASSKTDRGSGNTIYF	TGTGCCAGCAGCAAAACGGACAGGGGCTCTGGAAACACCATATATTTT
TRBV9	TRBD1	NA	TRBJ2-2	CASSGGDRGGWNTGELFF	TGTGCCAGCAGCGGAGGGGACAGGGGAGGATGGAACACCGGGGAGCTGTTTTTT
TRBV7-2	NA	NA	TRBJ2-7	CASSLRDTHYEQYF	TGTGCCAGCAGCTTACGGGACACCCACTACGAGCAGTACTTC
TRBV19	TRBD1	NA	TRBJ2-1	CASRRATGATYNEQFF	TGTGCCAGTAGAAGAGCCACAGGGGCTACCTACAATGAGCAGTTCTTC
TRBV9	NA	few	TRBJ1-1	CASSPSGSTEAFF	TGTGCCAGCAGCCCATCTGGTAGCACTGAAGCTTTCTTT
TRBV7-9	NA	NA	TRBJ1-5	CASSPDGYQPQHF	TGTGCCAGCAGCCCCGACGGATATCAGCCCCAGCATTTT
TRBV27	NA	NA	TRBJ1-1	CASSLSRVRRPGHMNTEAFF	TGTGCCAGCAGTTTATCGAGAGTTAGGCGTCCGGGACACATGAACACTGAAGCTTTCTTT
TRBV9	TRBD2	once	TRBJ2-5	CASSVGRTSGGQETQYF	TGTGCCAGCAGCGTAGGGAGGACTAGCGGGGGTCAAGAGACCCAGTACTTC
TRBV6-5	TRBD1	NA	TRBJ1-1	CATYTGGGNTEAFF	TGTGCCACTTATACAGGGGGGGGGAACACTGAAGCTTTCTTT
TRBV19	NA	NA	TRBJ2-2	CASSIESGPGAGRHTGELFF	TGTGCCAGTAGTATTGAAAGTGGGCCCGGGGCGGGGAGGCACACCGGGGAGCTGTTTTTT
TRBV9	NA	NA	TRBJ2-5	CASSVGLQQETQYF	TGTGCCAGCAGCGTAGGGCTCCAACAAGAGACCCAGTACTTC
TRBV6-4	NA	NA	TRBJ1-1	CASSEWWVDRPNTEAFF	TGTGCCAGCAGTGAATGGTGGGTAGATCGGCCTAACACTGAAGCTTTCTTT